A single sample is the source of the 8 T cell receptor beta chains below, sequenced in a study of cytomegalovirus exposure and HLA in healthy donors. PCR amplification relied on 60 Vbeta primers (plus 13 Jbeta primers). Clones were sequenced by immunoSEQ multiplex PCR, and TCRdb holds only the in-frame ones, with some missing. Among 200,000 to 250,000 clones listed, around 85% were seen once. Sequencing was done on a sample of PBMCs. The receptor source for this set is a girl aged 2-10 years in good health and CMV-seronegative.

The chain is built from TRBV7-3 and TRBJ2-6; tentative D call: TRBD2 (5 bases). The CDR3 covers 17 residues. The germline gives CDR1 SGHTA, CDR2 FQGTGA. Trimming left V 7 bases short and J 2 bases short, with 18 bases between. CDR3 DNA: TGTGCCAGCACCCGAGAAGCCAGCGGAGCTGGGGCCAACGTCCTGACTTTC. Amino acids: CASTREASGAGANVLTF.

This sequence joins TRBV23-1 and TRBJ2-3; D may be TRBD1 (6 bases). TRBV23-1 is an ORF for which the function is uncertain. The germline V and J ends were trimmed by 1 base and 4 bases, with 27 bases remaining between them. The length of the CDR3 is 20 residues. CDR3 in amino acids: CASSQLGARPGRFLPDTQYF. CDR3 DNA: TGCGCCAGCAGTCAATTGGGGGCCCGGCCAGGTCGTTTCTTACCAGATACGCAGTATTTT.

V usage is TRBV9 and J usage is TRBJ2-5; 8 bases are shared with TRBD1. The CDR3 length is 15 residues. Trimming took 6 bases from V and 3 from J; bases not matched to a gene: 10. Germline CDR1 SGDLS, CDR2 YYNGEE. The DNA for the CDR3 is TGTGCCAGCACCGCCCAGGGGGCAGGAGAAGAGACCCAGTACTTC. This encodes CASTAQGAGEETQYF.

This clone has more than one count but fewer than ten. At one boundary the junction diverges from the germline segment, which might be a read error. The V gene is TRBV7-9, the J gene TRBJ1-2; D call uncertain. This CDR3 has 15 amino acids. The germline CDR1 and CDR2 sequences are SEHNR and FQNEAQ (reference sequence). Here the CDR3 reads CSSNPRGLRGYGYTF. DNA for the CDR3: TGTTCCAGCAACCCCAGAGGGTTAAGAGGCTATGGCTACACCTTC.

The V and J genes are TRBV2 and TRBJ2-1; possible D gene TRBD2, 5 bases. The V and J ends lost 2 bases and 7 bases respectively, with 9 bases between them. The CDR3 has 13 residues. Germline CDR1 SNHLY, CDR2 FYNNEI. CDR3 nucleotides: TGTGCCAGCAGTGAATGGGAGAATAATGAGCAGTTCTTC. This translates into CASSEWENNEQFF.

CDR3 loop: CASSIGTDYGYTF. CDR3 coding DNA: TGTGCCAGCAGCATCGGGACAGATTATGGCTACACCTTC. The chain uses TRBV5-6 and TRBJ1-2; 7 bases line up with TRBD1. The V gene end was trimmed by 4 bases and the J gene end by 5 bases; junction bases not matched to a gene: 5. Per germline, CDR1 SGHDT and CDR2 YYEEEE. This CDR3 has 13 residues.

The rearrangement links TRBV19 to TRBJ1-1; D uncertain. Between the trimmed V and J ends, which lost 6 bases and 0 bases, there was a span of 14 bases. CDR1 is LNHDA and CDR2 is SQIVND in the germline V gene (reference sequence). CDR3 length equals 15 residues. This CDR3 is CASRASEGMNTEAFF. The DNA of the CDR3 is TGTGCCAGTAGAGCCTCTGAGGGCATGAACACTGAAGCTTTCTTT.

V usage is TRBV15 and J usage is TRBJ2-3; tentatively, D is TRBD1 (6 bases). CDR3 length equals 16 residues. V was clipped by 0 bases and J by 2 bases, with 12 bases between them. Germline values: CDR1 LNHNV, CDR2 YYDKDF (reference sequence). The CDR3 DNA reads TGTGCCACCAGCAGAGATTGGGGGCAGTTCACAGATACGCAGTATTTT. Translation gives CATSRDWGQFTDTQYF.